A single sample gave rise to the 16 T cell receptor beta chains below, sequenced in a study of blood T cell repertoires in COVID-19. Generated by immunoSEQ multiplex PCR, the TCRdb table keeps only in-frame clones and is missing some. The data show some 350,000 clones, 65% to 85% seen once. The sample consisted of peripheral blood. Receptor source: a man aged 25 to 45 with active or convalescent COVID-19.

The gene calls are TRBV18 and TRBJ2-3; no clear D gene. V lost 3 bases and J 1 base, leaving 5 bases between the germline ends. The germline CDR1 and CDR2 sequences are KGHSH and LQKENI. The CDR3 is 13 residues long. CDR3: CASSPSGTDTQYF. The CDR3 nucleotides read TGTGCCAGCTCACCGAGCGGCACAGATACGCAGTATTTT.

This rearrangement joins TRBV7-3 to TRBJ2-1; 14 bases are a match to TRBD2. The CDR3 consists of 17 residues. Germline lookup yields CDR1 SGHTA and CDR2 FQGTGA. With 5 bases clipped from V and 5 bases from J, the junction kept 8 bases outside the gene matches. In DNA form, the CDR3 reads TGTGCCAGCAGCAATCCCGGGACTAGCGGGGGAAACAATGAGCAGTTCTTC. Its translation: CASSNPGTSGGNNEQFF.

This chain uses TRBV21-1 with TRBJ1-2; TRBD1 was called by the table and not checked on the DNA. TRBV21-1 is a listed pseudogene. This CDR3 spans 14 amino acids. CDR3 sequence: CASSIFQGLGGYTF. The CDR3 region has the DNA TGTGCCAGCAGCATCTTCCAGGGATTAGGTGGCTACACCTTC.

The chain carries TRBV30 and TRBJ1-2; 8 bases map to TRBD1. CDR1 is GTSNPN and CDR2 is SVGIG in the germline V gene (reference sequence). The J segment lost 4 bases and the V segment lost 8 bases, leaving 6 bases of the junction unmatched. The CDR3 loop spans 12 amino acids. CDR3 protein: CAPAGGSYGYTF. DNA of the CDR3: TGTGCCCCGGCAGGGGGCAGCTATGGCTACACCTTC.

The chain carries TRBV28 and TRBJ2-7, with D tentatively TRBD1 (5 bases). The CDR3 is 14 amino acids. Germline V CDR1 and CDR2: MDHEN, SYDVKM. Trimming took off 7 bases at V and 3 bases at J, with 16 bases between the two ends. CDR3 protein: CASILRWGGYEQYF. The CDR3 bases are TGTGCCAGCATCCTTCGATGGGGCGGCTACGAGCAGTACTTC.

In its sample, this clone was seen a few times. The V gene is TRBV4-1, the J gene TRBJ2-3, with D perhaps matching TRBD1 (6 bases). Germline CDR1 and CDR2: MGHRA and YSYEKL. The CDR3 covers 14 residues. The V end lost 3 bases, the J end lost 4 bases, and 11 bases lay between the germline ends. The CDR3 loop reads CASSQLGGPDTQYF. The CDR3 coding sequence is TGCGCCAGCAGCCAGCTAGGGGGACCAGATACGCAGTATTTT.

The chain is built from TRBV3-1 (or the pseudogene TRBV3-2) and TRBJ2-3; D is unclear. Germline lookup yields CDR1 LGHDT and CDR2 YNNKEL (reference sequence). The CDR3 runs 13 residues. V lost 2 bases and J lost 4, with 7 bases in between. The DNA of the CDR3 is TGTGCCAGCAGCCAAACCTATGCAGATACGCAGTATTTT. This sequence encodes CASSQTYADTQYF.

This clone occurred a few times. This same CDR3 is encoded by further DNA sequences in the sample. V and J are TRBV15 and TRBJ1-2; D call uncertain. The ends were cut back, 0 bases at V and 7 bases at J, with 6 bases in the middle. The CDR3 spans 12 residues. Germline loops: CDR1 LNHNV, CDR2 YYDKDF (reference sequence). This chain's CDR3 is CATSRDRGGYTF. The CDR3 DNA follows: TGTGCCACCAGCAGAGATCGGGGTGGCTACACCTTC.

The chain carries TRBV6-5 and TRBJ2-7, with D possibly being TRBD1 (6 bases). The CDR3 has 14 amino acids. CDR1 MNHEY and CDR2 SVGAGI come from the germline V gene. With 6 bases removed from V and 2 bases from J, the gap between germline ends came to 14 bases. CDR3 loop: CASRTAGVPYEQYF. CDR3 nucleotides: TGTGCCAGCAGAACGGCAGGGGTCCCCTACGAGCAGTACTTC.

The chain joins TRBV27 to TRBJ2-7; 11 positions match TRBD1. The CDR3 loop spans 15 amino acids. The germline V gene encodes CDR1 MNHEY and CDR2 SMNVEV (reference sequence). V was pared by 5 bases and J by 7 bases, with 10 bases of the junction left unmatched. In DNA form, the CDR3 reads TGTGCCAGCAGTCACGGGACAGGGGGTGGCTGGGAGCAGTACTTC. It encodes CASSHGTGGGWEQYF.

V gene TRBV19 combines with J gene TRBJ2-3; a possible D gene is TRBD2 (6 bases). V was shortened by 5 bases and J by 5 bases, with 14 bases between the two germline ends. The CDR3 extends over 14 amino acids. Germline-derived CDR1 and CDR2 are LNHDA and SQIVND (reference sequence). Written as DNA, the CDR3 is TGTGCCAGTAGTCTCGGACTGGGAGGAGATACGCAGTATTTT. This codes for CASSLGLGGDTQYF. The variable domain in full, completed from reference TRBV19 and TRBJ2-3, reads DGGITQSPKYLFRKEGQNVTLSCEQNLNHDAMYWYRQDPGQGLRLIYYSQIVNDFQKGDIAEGYSVSREKKESFPLTVTSAQKNPTAFYLCASSLGLGGDTQYFGPGTRLTVL.

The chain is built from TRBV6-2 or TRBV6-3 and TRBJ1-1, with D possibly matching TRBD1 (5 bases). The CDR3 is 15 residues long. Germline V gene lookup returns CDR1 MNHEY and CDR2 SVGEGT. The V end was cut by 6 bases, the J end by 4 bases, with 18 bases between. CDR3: CASSARLRTLTEAFF. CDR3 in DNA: TGTGCCAGCAGCGCCAGACTGAGGACACTCACTGAAGCTTTCTTT.

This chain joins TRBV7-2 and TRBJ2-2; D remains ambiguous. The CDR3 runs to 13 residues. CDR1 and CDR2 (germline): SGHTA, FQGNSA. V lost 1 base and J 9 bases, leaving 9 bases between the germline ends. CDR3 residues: CASSLVGIRELFF. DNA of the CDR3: TGTGCCAGCAGCTTAGTCGGTATCAGGGAGCTGTTTTTT.

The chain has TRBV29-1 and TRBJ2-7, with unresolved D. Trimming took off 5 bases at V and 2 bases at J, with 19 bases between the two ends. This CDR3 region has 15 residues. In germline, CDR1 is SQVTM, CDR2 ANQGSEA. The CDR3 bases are TGCAGCGTTCAACGAGCGTCCCAATTGCCCTACGAGCAGTACTTC. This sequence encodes CSVQRASQLPYEQYF.

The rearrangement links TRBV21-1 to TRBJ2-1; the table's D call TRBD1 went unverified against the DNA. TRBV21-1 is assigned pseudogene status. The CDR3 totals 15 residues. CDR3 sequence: CASSKEDSAYNEQFF. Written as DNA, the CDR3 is TGTGCCAGCAGCAAAGAGGACAGCGCCTACAATGAGCAGTTCTTC.

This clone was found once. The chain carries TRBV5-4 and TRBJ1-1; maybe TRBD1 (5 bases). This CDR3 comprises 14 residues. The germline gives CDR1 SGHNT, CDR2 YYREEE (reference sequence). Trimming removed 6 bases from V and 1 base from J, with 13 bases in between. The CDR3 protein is CASTLEDRNTEAFF. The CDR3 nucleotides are TGTGCCAGCACCCTAGAAGACAGGAACACTGAAGCTTTCTTT. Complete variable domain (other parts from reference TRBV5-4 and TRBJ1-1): ETGVTQSPTHLIKTRGQQVTLRCSSQSGHNTVSWYQQALGQGPQFIFQYYREEENGRGNFPPRFSGLQFPNYSSELNVNALELDDSALYLCASTLEDRNTEAFFGQGTRLTVV.